A selection of T cell receptor beta chains follows, all from one sample in a study of monozygotic twins with cystic fibrosis. The protocol was immunoSEQ multiplex PCR, while the TCRdb copy is restricted to in-frame clones and leaves out a portion. Of 18,000 or so clones listed, 91% are singletons. The sequenced sample was blood. The source of these receptors is a girl aged 2 to 9 with cystic fibrosis. CDR3s include the opening cysteine and the closing phenylalanine or tryptophan. D genes are given only for firm matches. Size values are once, few and many counts, or a class for expanded clones, and some rows have none.

v_gene,j_gene,abundance,d_gene,CDR3aa,CDR3nt
TRBV5-6,TRBJ2-7,.,TRBD1,CASSFSPGQGVEQYF,TGTGCCAGCAGCTTCTCCCCGGGACAGGGGGTAGAGCAGTACTTC
TRBV5-5,TRBJ2-7,.,.,CASSYWGAAYEQYF,TGTGCCAGCAGCTACTGGGGGGCAGCCTACGAGCAGTACTTC
TRBV20-1,TRBJ2-5,.,.,CSARVGETQYF,TGCAGTGCTAGAGTAGGGGAGACCCAGTACTTC
TRBV5-1,TRBJ1-4,.,.,CASSQMGKESEKLFF,TGCGCCAGCAGCCAGATGGGGAAAGAAAGTGAAAAACTGTTTTTT
TRBV29-1,TRBJ2-1,.,TRBD2,CSVGGTSGPQGDEQFF,TGCAGCGTTGGGGGGACTAGCGGCCCCCAGGGCGATGAGCAGTTCTTC
TRBV28,TRBJ1-2,.,.,CASSAPGGGANYGYTF,TGTGCCAGCAGCGCCCCGGGGGGAGGAGCTAACTATGGCTACACCTTC
TRBV7-9,TRBJ2-3,.,.,CASSLGRNTDTQYF,TGTGCCAGCAGCTTAGGCAGAAACACAGATACGCAGTATTTT
TRBV5-1,TRBJ2-7,.,TRBD2,CASSLRALAGRVLSYEQYF,TGCGCCAGCAGCTTGAGAGCACTAGCGGGAAGGGTGCTCTCCTACGAGCAGTACTTC
TRBV27,TRBJ1-5,.,TRBD1,CASSLRGAGGSGNQPQHF,TGTGCCAGCAGTTTAAGGGGGGCAGGGGGCAGCGGCAATCAGCCCCAGCATTTT
TRBV18,TRBJ2-4,once,TRBD1,CASSPTGTGLGKNIQYF,TGTGCCAGCTCACCAACGGGGACAGGGCTTGGCAAAAACATTCAGTACTTC
TRBV6-6,TRBJ1-4,.,.,CASKGEKLFF,TGTGCCAGCAAGGGGGAAAAACTGTTTTTT
TRBV11-2,TRBJ1-1,once,.,CASSSLFRGPKNTEAFF,TGTGCCAGCAGCTCCCTTTTCAGGGGACCTAAGAACACTGAAGCTTTCTTT
TRBV20-1,TRBJ2-1,.,.,CSARTIGVLFF,TGCAGTGCTAGGACCATAGGGGTTCTGTTCTTC
TRBV6-6,TRBJ1-2,.,TRBD1,CASSNLRTGDGYTF,TGTGCCAGCAGTAACCTTAGGACAGGGGATGGCTACACCTTC
TRBV5-5,TRBJ1-2,.,.,CASSTGTIGSYGYTF,TGTGCCAGCAGCACAGGGACAATTGGGAGCTATGGCTACACCTTC
TRBV9,TRBJ2-1,few,TRBD2,CASNVAGGRNEQFF,TGTGCCAGCAATGTAGCGGGAGGGAGGAATGAGCAGTTCTTC
TRBV15,TRBJ1-5,.,.,CATSAGSNQPQHF,TGTGCCACCTCAGCGGGGAGCAATCAGCCCCAGCATTTT
TRBV5-1,TRBJ1-1,.,TRBD1,CASSDRGGTEAFF,TGCGCCAGCAGCGACAGGGGTGGCACTGAAGCTTTCTTT
TRBV11-2,TRBJ1-5,.,.,CASSFSGREPQHF,TGTGCCAGCAGCTTTTCAGGGAGAGAGCCCCAGCATTTT
TRBV7-9,TRBJ1-1,.,.,CASSLPDRNTEAFF,TGTGCCAGCAGCTTGCCCGACCGGAACACTGAAGCTTTCTTT
TRBV7-2,TRBJ2-7,.,TRBD1,CASSLLPGQGARLEQYF,TGTGCCAGCAGCTTATTACCGGGACAGGGGGCGCGTCTCGAGCAGTACTTC
TRBV7-2,TRBJ2-3,.,TRBD2,CASSLSSGRDTQYF,TGTGCCAGCAGCTTATCCAGCGGGAGAGATACGCAGTATTTT
TRBV7-2,TRBJ1-3,.,.,CASSLEATPSGNTIYF,TGTGCCAGCAGCTTAGAAGCTACCCCCTCTGGAAACACCATATATTTT
TRBV9,TRBJ2-7,.,TRBD2,CASSGPGTSGRYEQYF,TGTGCCAGCAGCGGGCCGGGGACTAGCGGGAGATACGAGCAGTACTTC
TRBV4-3,TRBJ1-6,.,.,CASSQGPSNSPLHF,TGCGCCAGCAGCCAAGGGCCCTCGAATTCACCCCTCCACTTT
TRBV19,TRBJ1-1,once,TRBD1,CASSIENRGHTEAFF,TGTGCCAGTAGTATAGAAAACAGGGGGCACACTGAAGCTTTCTTT
TRBV4-2,TRBJ2-7,.,TRBD1,CASSQTGGGYEQYF,TGTGCCAGCAGCCAAACAGGGGGAGGCTACGAGCAGTACTTC
TRBV5-6,TRBJ1-1,.,TRBD1,CASSLGGQGAEAFF,TGTGCCAGCAGCCTCGGGGGACAGGGGGCTGAAGCTTTCTTT
TRBV11-2,TRBJ1-1,.,TRBD1,CASSGPGAGGTEAFF,TGTGCCAGCAGCGGCCCGGGGGCAGGGGGCACTGAAGCTTTCTTT
TRBV7-8,TRBJ2-7,once,TRBD2,CASSQTSGRLYEQYF,TGTGCCAGCAGCCAGACTAGCGGGAGGCTCTACGAGCAGTACTTC
TRBV5-8,TRBJ1-1,.,.,CASSLYRWAEAFF,TGTGCCAGCAGCTTGTACAGGTGGGCTGAAGCTTTCTTT
TRBV6-1,TRBJ2-7,.,.,CASSEFGGEQYF,TGTGCCAGCAGTGAATTTGGGGGTGAGCAGTACTTC
TRBV25-1,TRBJ2-1,.,.,CASTPLGGDEQFF,TGTGCCAGCACACCCCTAGGGGGAGATGAGCAGTTCTTC